Listed below are T cell receptor beta chains from one sample, sequenced in a study of technical replicates of blood from several donors. Clones were read by immunoSEQ multiplex PCR, and TCRdb kept only the in-frame ones, dropping some. The sample holds 45,000 to 50,000 clones, about 90% seen once. Sequencing was done on a sample of PBMCs. These receptors were obtained from a human donor in good health. Some clones in this sample may be carry-over from other donors' samples. Both conserved end residues are trimmed from each CDR3. Fields, in order: J gene, V gene, CDR3 protein.

J: TRBJ2-2
V: TRBV7-9
CDR3: ASSSLSRGRHTGELF

J: TRBJ2-3
V: TRBV28
CDR3: ASSFARGRDTQY

J: TRBJ1-6
V: TRBV6-5
CDR3: ASSYSRNNSPLH

J: TRBJ2-3
V: TRBV7-9
CDR3: ASSSLTRTSGVSTQY

J: TRBJ1-2
V: TRBV5-6
CDR3: ASSVGQLSNYGYT

J: TRBJ1-2
V: TRBV4-2
CDR3: ASSQEWGGSYGYT

J: TRBJ2-6
V: TRBV4-1
CDR3: ASSQGLARGANVLT

J: TRBJ1-5
V: TRBV4-3
CDR3: ASSQDRGDQPQH

J: TRBJ2-3
V: TRBV7-9
CDR3: ASSLVVAGGRDTQY

J: TRBJ2-5
V: TRBV14
CDR3: ASSLREAEETQY

J: TRBJ2-7
V: TRBV7-8
CDR3: ASSLGGQTDPYEQY

J: TRBJ2-3
V: TRBV29-1
CDR3: SVGVRNTDTQY

J: TRBJ2-1
V: TRBV15
CDR3: ATSKSGPYNEQF

J: TRBJ2-5
V: TRBV30
CDR3: AWSAWTSGTETQY

J: TRBJ2-7
V: TRBV10-3
CDR3: AISESGGGTYEQY

J: TRBJ1-2
V: TRBV5-5
CDR3: ASSLNAAKVNNYGYT

J: TRBJ1-6
V: TRBV19
CDR3: ASSIRWSYNSPLH

J: TRBJ2-3
V: TRBV6-1
CDR3: ASSEQGGRAGTQY

J: TRBJ1-2
V: TRBV5-1
CDR3: ASSLQGGSNYGYT

J: TRBJ2-7
V: TRBV6-1
CDR3: ASSEAHGAYEQY

J: TRBJ2-7
V: TRBV5-6
CDR3: ASSLTQASEQY

J: TRBJ2-2
V: TRBV11-2
CDR3: ASSLNTGELF

J: TRBJ1-3
V: TRBV5-4
CDR3: ASSSGGGQRSGNTIY

J: TRBJ2-1
V: TRBV29-1
CDR3: SVEDRVSGGPREQF

J: TRBJ2-1
V: TRBV5-1
CDR3: ASSLGQEYNEQF

J: TRBJ1-1
V: TRBV18
CDR3: ASSSGQGITEAF

J: TRBJ1-3
V: TRBV30
CDR3: AWSEGGSGNTIY

J: TRBJ2-7
V: TRBV30
CDR3: AWTTGLSYEQY

J: TRBJ1-4
V: TRBV7-8
CDR3: ASSSGQGAGEKLF